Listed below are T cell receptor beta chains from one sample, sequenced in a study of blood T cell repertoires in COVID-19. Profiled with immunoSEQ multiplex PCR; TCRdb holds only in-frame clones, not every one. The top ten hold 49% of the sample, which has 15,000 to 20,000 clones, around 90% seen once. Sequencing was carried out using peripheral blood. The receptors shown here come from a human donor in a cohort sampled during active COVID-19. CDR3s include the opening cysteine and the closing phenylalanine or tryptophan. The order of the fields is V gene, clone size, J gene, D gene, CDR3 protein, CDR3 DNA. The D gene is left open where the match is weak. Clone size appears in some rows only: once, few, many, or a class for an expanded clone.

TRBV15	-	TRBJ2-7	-	CATSRSAGQTYEQYF	TGTGCCACCAGCAGATCCGCCGGACAGACCTACGAGCAGTACTTC
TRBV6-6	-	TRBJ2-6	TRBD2	CACHRSGGHGANVLTF	TGTGCCTGCCACCGGAGCGGGGGCCACGGGGCCAACGTCCTGACTTTC
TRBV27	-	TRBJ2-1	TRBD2	CASSFRTSGESEQFF	TGTGCCAGCAGTTTTCGGACTAGCGGGGAAAGTGAGCAGTTCTTC
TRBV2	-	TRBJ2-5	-	CAWAYQETQYF	TGTGCATGGGCGTACCAAGAGACCCAGTACTTC
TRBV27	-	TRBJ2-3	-	CASSPTATTDTQYF	TGTGCCAGCAGTCCGACAGCCACCACAGATACGCAGTATTTT
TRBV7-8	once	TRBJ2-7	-	CASSPVGAYEQYF	TGTGCCAGCAGCCCCGTAGGGGCCTACGAGCAGTACTTC
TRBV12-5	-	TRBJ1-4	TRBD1	CASGLGQGAGEEKLFF	TGTGCTAGTGGTCTGGGACAGGGGGCTGGAGAAGAAAAACTGTTTTTT
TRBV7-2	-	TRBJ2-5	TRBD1	CASSFTGTGGGETQYF	TGTGCCAGCAGCTTCACCGGGACAGGGGGCGGGGAGACCCAGTACTTC
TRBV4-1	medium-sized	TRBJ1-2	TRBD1	CASSPDRGNSFGILDGYTF	TGCGCCAGCAGCCCAGACAGGGGGAATTCATTCGGGATTCTGGATGGCTACACCTTC
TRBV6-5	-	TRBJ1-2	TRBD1	CASKDGTGSNYGYTF	TGTGCCAGCAAAGACGGGACAGGGTCTAACTATGGCTACACCTTC
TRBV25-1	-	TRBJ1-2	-	CASSDRNYGYTF	TGTGCCAGCAGTGACAGAAACTATGGCTACACCTTC
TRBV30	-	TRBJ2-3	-	CAWSVGGAIDTQYF	TGTGCCTGGAGTGTTGGGGGGGCAATAGATACGCAGTATTTT
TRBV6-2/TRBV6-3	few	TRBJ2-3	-	CASSGGLSTDTQYF	TGTGCCAGCAGCGGCGGACTCAGCACAGATACGCAGTATTTT
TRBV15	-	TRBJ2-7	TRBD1	CATSRDRQGGYEQYF	TGTGCCACCAGCAGAGACCGACAGGGTGGCTACGAGCAGTACTTC
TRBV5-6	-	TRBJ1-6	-	CASSFSVGLLPFNSPLHF	TGTGCCAGCAGCTTTTCAGTCGGACTGTTACCCTTTAATTCACCCCTCCACTTT
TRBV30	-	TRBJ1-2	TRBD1	CAQTGGNYGYTF	TGTGCCCAAACAGGGGGAAACTATGGCTACACCTTC
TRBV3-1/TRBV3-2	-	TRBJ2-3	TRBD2	CASSDPGRGADTQYF	TGTGCCAGCAGCGACCCCGGGCGGGGGGCAGATACGCAGTATTTT
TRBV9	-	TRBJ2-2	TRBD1	CASSAGTGSTGELFF	TGTGCCAGCAGCGCCGGGACAGGGAGCACCGGGGAGCTGTTTTTT
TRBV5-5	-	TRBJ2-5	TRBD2	CASSLLGRRGGAGETQYF	TGTGCCAGCAGCTTGTTGGGCAGGCGCGGGGGGGCCGGAGAGACCCAGTACTTC